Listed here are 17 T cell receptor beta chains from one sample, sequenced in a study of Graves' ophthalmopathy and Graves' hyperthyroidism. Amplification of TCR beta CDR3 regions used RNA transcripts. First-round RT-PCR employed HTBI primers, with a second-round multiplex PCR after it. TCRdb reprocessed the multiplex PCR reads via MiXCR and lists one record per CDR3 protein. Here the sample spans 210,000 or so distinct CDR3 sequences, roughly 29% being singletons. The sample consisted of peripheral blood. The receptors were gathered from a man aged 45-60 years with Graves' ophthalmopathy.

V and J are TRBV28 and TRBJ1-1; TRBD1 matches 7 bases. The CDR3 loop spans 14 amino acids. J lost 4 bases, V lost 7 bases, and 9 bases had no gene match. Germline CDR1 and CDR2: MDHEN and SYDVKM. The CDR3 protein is CASTGQPWSTEAFF. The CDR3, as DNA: TGTGCCAGCACGGGACAGCCTTGGAGCACTGAAGCTTTCTTT.

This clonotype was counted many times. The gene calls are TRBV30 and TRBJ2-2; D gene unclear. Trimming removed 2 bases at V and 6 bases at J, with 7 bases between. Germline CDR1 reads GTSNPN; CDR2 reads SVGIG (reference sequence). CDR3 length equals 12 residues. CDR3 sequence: CAWSFGAGELFF. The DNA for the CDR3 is TGTGCCTGGAGTTTTGGGGCCGGGGAGCTGTTTTTT.

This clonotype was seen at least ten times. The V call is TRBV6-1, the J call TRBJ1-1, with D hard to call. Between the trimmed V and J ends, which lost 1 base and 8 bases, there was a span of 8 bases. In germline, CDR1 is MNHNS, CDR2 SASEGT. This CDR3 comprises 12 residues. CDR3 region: CASSEVVREAFF. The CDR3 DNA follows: TGTGCCAGCAGTGAAGTGGTAAGAGAAGCTTTCTTT.

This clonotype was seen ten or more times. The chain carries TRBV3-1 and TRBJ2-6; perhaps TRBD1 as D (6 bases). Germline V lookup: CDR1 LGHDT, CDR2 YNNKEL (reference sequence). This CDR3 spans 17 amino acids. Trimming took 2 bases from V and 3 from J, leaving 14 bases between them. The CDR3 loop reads CASSQLQGWNGANVLTF. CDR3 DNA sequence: TGTGCCAGCAGCCAACTCCAGGGGTGGAATGGGGCCAACGTCCTGACTTTC.

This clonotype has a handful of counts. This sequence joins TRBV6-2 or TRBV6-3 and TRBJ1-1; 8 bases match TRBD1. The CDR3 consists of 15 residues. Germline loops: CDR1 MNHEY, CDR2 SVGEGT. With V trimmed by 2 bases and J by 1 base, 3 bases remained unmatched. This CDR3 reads CASSYAGTGNTEAFF. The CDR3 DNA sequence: TGTGCCAGCAGTTACGCCGGGACAGGGAACACTGAAGCTTTCTTT.

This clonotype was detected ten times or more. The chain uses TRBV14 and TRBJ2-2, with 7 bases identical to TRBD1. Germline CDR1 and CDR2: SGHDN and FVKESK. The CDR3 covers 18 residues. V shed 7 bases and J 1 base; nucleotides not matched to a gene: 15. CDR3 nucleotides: TGTGCCAGCAAAGGCATACTCTCCGGGACAGAGAACACCGGGGAGCTGTTTTTT. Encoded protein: CASKGILSGTENTGELFF.

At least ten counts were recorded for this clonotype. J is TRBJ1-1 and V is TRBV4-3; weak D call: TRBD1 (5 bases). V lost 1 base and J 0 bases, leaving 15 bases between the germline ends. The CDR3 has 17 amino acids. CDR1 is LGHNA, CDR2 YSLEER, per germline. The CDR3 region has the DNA TGCGCCAGCAGCCAAGGGGAGGCAGGGCCCTTGAACACTGAAGCTTTCTTT. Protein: CASSQGEAGPLNTEAFF.

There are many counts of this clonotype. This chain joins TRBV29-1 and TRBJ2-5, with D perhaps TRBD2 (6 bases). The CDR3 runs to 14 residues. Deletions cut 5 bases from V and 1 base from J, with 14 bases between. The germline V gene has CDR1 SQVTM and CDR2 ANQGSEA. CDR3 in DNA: TGCAGCGTTAGGCGCGGGATGGGCCAAGAGACCCAGTACTTC. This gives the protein CSVRRGMGQETQYF.

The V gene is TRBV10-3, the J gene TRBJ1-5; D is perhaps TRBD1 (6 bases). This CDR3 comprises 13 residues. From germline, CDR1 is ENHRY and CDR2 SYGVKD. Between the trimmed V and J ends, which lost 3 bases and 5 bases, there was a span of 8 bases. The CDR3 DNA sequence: TGTGCCATCAGTGATAGGGGGGATCAGCCCCAGCATTTT. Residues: CAISDRGDQPQHF.

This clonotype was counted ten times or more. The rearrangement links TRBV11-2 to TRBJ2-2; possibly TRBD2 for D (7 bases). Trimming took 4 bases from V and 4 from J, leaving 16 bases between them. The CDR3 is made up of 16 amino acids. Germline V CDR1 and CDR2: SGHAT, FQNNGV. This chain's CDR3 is CASSSPRGARTGELFF. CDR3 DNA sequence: TGTGCCAGCAGCTCCCCCCGGGGGGCGCGCACCGGGGAGCTGTTTTTT.

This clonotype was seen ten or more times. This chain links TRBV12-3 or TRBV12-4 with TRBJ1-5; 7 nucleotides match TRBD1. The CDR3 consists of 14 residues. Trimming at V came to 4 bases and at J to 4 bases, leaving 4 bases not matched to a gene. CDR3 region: CASSSAGGNQPQHF. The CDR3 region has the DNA TGTGCCAGCAGTTCTGCAGGGGGTAATCAGCCCCAGCATTTT.

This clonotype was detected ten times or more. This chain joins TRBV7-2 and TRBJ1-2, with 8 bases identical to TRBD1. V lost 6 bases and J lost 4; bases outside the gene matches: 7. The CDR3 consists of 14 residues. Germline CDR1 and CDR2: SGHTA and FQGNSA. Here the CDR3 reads CASRPTGDIYGYTF. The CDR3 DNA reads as TGTGCCAGCAGACCGACAGGGGATATCTATGGCTACACCTTC.

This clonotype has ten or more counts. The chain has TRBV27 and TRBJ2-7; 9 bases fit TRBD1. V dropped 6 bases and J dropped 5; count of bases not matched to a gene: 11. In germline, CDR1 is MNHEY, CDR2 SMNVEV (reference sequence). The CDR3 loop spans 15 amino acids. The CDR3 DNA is TGTGCCAGCAGCTGGTCCGCGGGACAGGGAGACGAGCAGTACTTC. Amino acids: CASSWSAGQGDEQYF.

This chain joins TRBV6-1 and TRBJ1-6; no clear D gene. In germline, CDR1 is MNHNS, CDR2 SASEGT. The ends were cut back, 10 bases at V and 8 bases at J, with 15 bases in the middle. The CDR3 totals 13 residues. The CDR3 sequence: CAIARSFDSPLHF. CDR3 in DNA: TGTGCCATCGCCCGGAGCTTCGATTCACCCCTCCACTTT.

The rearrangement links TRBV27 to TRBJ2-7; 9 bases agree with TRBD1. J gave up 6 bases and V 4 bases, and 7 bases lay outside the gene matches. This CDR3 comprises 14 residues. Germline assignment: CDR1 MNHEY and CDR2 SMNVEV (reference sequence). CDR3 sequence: CASSWGTGPLEQYF. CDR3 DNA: TGTGCCAGCAGTTGGGGGACAGGGCCCCTCGAGCAGTACTTC.

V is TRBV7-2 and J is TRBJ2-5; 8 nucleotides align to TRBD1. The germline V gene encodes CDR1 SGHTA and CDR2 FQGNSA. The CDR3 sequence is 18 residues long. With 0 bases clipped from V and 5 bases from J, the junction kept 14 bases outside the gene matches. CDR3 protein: CASSLAVPGQAYVETQYF. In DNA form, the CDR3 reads TGTGCCAGCAGCTTAGCGGTCCCGGGACAGGCTTATGTCGAGACCCAGTACTTC.

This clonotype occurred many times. CDR3 nucleotide sequence: TGTGCCAGCAGCTTTGCAGGGGCGCGCTACGAGCAGTACTTC. As protein: CASSFAGARYEQYF. The rearrangement joins TRBV7-2 to TRBJ2-7; D is possibly TRBD1 (6 bases). Germline CDR1 SGHTA, CDR2 FQGNSA. The CDR3 consists of 14 residues. V dropped 3 bases and J dropped 3 bases, with 12 bases sitting between them.